The following is a T cell receptor (beta chain) sequence with its context. Antigen specificity is unknown. The data derive from a study of T cell clones after liver transplantation. Study-wide background: Immunosuppression withdrawal was tried within 2 years after liver transplantation in this trial. Until 12-24 months post-transplant, subjects got standard immunosuppression and no induction.

Whole-study results and caveats: Graft donor-reactive T cells may have migrated into the graft rather than being deleted. Donor-reactive sequences fell more than third party-reactive ones, suggesting partial deletion.

This table comes from immunoSEQ multiplex PCR, and its TCRdb copy is limited to in-frame clones, with some not included. The repertoire consists of 70,000 to 85,000 clones, with about four fifths occurring once and the leading ten covering about 0.63%. The receptor was isolated from a human donor who received a liver transplant. The sample in question was CD4+ T cells from blood, obtained before liver transplant.

The CDR3 DNA sequence: TGTGCCAGCAGCACTGGTCCAGAACCGGCTTTCTTT. Residues: CASSTGPEPAFF. The chain joins TRBV7-3 to TRBJ1-1; D not certain. Trimming stripped 5 bases from V and 11 bases from J, with 15 bases between. There are 12 residues in the CDR3. The germline gives CDR1 SGHTA, CDR2 FQGTGA.